These 20 T cell receptor beta chains came from one sample sequenced in a study of T-cell reconstitution after alpha-beta-depleted transplantation in children. Using unique molecular identifiers, the investigators prepared the TCRbeta library. One entry per CDR3 protein results from TCRdb running MiXCR on the PCR reads. The sample has 300,000 to 400,000 distinct CDR3 sequences, 15% to 20% seen once. Sequenced here: PBMCs, mostly from graft donor cells, sampled 360 days after TCRalphabeta/CD19-depleted stem cell transplant. The receptors originated from a male patient aged 2-10 years who had a stem cell transplant for acute lymphoblastic leukemia, so the T cells may come from the graft donor.

This clonotype was seen more than once but under ten times. The CDR3 DNA is TGTGCCAGCAAATTCCGGGAGGGCTATGGCTACACCTTC. It specifies CASKFREGYGYTF. V usage is TRBV6-6 and J usage is TRBJ1-2; D not certain. Germline V CDR1 and CDR2: MNHNY, SVGAGI (reference sequence). The CDR3 runs to 13 residues. V was shortened by 7 bases and J by 4 bases, with 13 bases between the two germline ends.

This clonotype was observed at least ten times. The chain is built from TRBV27 and TRBJ2-1; a weak D match, TRBD1 (6 bases). CDR1 and CDR2 (germline): MNHEY, SMNVEV (reference sequence). The CDR3 consists of 14 residues. The V gene lost 3 bases and the J gene lost 2 bases, with 8 bases spanning the gap. As DNA, the CDR3 is TGTGCCAGCAGTTTGGGACAACCCTACAATGAGCAGTTCTTC. Translating it yields CASSLGQPYNEQFF.

Only a few counts were recorded for this clonotype. The chain has TRBV12-3 or TRBV12-4 and TRBJ2-3; D is possibly TRBD2 (6 bases). The ends were cut back, 1 base at V and 5 bases at J, with 10 bases in the middle. The CDR3 loop spans 14 amino acids. The CDR3 region has the DNA TGTGCCAGCAGTTTAGGGGGGAGGCTAGATACGCAGTATTTT. It codes for CASSLGGRLDTQYF.

This clonotype was counted only a few times. J is TRBJ2-7 and V is TRBV20-1; 9 nucleotides match TRBD1. V lost 0 bases, J lost 3 bases, and 3 bases stayed unmatched. The CDR3 length is 14 residues. Looked up from germline, CDR1 is DFQATT and CDR2 is SNEGSKA (reference sequence). Written as DNA, the CDR3 is TGCAGTGCTAGAGATCGGGACAGGGTCTACGAGCAGTACTTC. Protein: CSARDRDRVYEQYF.

In its sample, this clonotype was seen many times. The V and J genes are TRBV29-1 and TRBJ1-1; D may be TRBD1 (6 bases). Trimming removed 4 bases at V and 5 bases at J, with 11 bases between. The germline CDR1 and CDR2 sequences are SQVTM and ANQGSEA. The CDR3 runs 12 residues. CDR3 amino acids: CSVGGLATEAFF. The DNA for the CDR3 is TGCAGCGTTGGGGGGCTCGCAACTGAAGCTTTCTTT.

This clonotype turned up a few times. The chain recombines TRBV4-3 with TRBJ2-1; 8 bases map to TRBD1. The CDR3 sequence is 16 residues long. V shed 0 bases, J shed 9 bases, and the junction held 10 bases outside the gene matches. The germline CDR1 and CDR2 sequences are LGHNA and YSLEER. CDR3 sequence: CASSQDPRGLGSEQFF. Here the CDR3 DNA reads TGCGCCAGCAGCCAAGATCCCAGGGGGCTTGGCAGTGAGCAGTTCTTC.

The genes are TRBV5-1 and TRBJ2-1, with 13 bases matching TRBD2. Germline V lookup: CDR1 SGHRS, CDR2 YFSETQ. J was trimmed by 6 bases and V by 1 base; bases with no gene match: 10. This CDR3 is 18 amino acids long. CDR3 region: CASSLRTSGRPLANEQFF. The CDR3 DNA reads as TGCGCCAGCAGCTTGAGGACTAGCGGGAGACCTCTCGCCAATGAGCAGTTCTTC.

A single count supports this clonotype. Possible read error: a much larger clone is one base away. The chain carries TRBV28 and TRBJ1-4, with D unclear. V was pared by 5 bases and J by 8 bases, with 6 bases between. CDR3 length: 11 residues. The germline V gene encodes CDR1 MDHEN and CDR2 SYDVKM. The DNA of the CDR3 is TGTGCCAGCAGTCAAACGGAAAAACTGTTTTTT. It yields the protein CASSQTEKLFF.

This clonotype was found a few times. The CDR3 protein is CASSHSQGAASDTQYF. CDR3 in DNA: TGCGCCAGCAGCCATTCTCAGGGGGCAGCTTCGGATACGCAGTATTTT. The chain couples TRBV4-1 to TRBJ2-3; TRBD1 matches at 8 bases. CDR1 is MGHRA, CDR2 YSYEKL, per germline. CDR3 size: 16 residues. The V and J ends lost 3 bases and 6 bases, in that order; junction bases with no gene match: 11.

In its sample, this clonotype was seen a few times. The V call is TRBV6-2 or TRBV6-3, the J call TRBJ2-1; D is undetermined. With 2 bases removed from V and 7 bases from J, the gap between germline ends came to 18 bases. CDR1 MNHEY and CDR2 SVGEGT come from the germline V gene. CDR3 length equals 16 residues. The chain's CDR3 is CASSYRLVSHENEQFF. CDR3 bases: TGTGCCAGCAGTTACCGTCTAGTATCCCACGAGAATGAGCAGTTCTTC.

This chain uses TRBV27 with TRBJ2-7; D not certain. This CDR3 comprises 13 residues. The germline V gene encodes CDR1 MNHEY and CDR2 SMNVEV (reference sequence). V was shortened by 5 bases and J by 3 bases, with 11 bases between the two germline ends. The CDR3 DNA follows: TGTGCCAGCAGTCTCTGGGATGGCTACGAGCAGTACTTC. Protein: CASSLWDGYEQYF.

CDR3: CASSPPGVPNQPQHF. The CDR3 bases are TGTGCCAGCAGCCCCCCAGGGGTCCCAAATCAGCCCCAGCATTTT. The chain combines TRBV21-1 with TRBJ1-5; the table's D call, TRBD1, was not checked against the DNA. TRBV21-1 is shown as a pseudogene. The CDR3 length is 15 residues.

This clonotype occurred a few times. V is TRBV10-2 and J is TRBJ1-2; 8 bases line up with TRBD1. Unmatched junction bases numbered 11, after V lost 2 bases and J lost 0 bases. The germline V gene encodes CDR1 WSHSY and CDR2 SAAADI. The CDR3 is 18 residues long. This chain's CDR3 is CASSEMWAGGSTNYGYTF. The CDR3 DNA follows: TGCGCCAGCAGTGAGATGTGGGCAGGGGGCAGTACTAACTATGGCTACACCTTC.

The V call is TRBV28, the J call TRBJ2-7, with D possibly matching TRBD2 (7 bases). Germline CDR1 reads MDHEN; CDR2 reads SYDVKM. Trimming removed 11 bases at V and 3 bases at J, with 14 bases between. The CDR3 is 12 residues long. CDR3 bases: TGTGCCTCCGAAGGGGGGGTCTACGAGCAGTACTTC. Its translation: CASEGGVYEQYF. The whole variable domain, remainder taken from reference TRBV28 and TRBJ2-7, is DVKVTQSSRYLVKRTGEKVFLECVQDMDHENMFWYRQDPGLGLRLIYFSYDVKMKEKGDIPEGYSVSREKKERFSLILESASTNQTSMYLCASEGGVYEQYFGPGTRLTVT.

V gene TRBV6-2 or TRBV6-3 combines with J gene TRBJ2-1; 8 nucleotides align to TRBD1. The V gene end was trimmed by 4 bases and the J gene end by 4 bases; junction bases not matched to a gene: 6. Germline lookup yields CDR1 MNHEY and CDR2 SVGEGT. This CDR3 spans 15 amino acids. Written as DNA, the CDR3 is TGTGCCAGCAGTTCAGACAGGGGCAGATACAATGAGCAGTTCTTC. It encodes CASSSDRGRYNEQFF.

The J gene is TRBJ2-7, the V gene TRBV5-6, with a weak D call TRBD2 (6 bases). Trimming shortened V by 3 bases and J by 5 bases, and 21 bases separated the two germline ends. This CDR3 comprises 16 residues. Germline CDR1 reads SGHDT; CDR2 reads YYEEEE. In DNA, the CDR3 is TGTGCCAGCAGCTACAAAGGGACTCCCAAACCTAACGAGCAGTACTTC. Translation gives CASSYKGTPKPNEQYF.

The chain couples TRBV7-9 to TRBJ2-2; 8 nucleotides match TRBD2. Germline V gene lookup returns CDR1 SEHNR and CDR2 FQNEAQ (reference sequence). There are 16 residues in the CDR3. V lost 11 bases, J lost 3 bases, and 14 bases stayed unmatched. CDR3 amino acids: CAQPWSAGGYTGELFF. Written as DNA, the CDR3 is TGTGCCCAGCCTTGGAGTGCGGGAGGTTACACCGGGGAGCTGTTTTTT.

The chain uses TRBV28 and TRBJ2-1; D is unclear. The V end lost 9 bases, the J end lost 4 bases, and 13 bases lay between the germline ends. The germline V gene encodes CDR1 MDHEN and CDR2 SYDVKM. The CDR3 runs to 13 residues. CDR3 DNA: TGTGCCAGTCGGACCGAAAGATACAATGAGCAGTTCTTC. Amino acid sequence: CASRTERYNEQFF. The full variable domain, with the rest looked up from reference TRBV28 and TRBJ2-1, is DVKVTQSSRYLVKRTGEKVFLECVQDMDHENMFWYRQDPGLGLRLIYFSYDVKMKEKGDIPEGYSVSREKKERFSLILESASTNQTSMYLCASRTERYNEQFFGPGTRLTVL.

This clonotype was counted only a few times. The J gene is TRBJ1-2, the V gene TRBV28; D possibly corresponds to TRBD1 (5 bases). The CDR3 covers 15 residues. V lost 5 bases to trimming and J lost 4 bases, with 17 bases between them. Germline V lookup: CDR1 MDHEN, CDR2 SYDVKM. The CDR3, as DNA: TGTGCCAGCAGTCTACAGGTCCCGCGGGGCTATGGCTACACCTTC. Protein sequence: CASSLQVPRGYGYTF.

This chain uses TRBV6-1 with TRBJ2-3; 7 nucleotides agree with TRBD1. The CDR3 totals 13 residues. Germline-derived CDR1 and CDR2 are MNHNS and SASEGT. V was clipped by 6 bases and J by 5 bases; unmatched bases: 5. The CDR3 reads CASRSTGVDTQYF. The CDR3, as DNA: TGTGCCAGCAGATCTACAGGGGTAGATACGCAGTATTTT.